What follows are 24 T cell receptor beta chains derived from one specimen sequenced in a study of CD8+ T cells in alopecia areata. The sample's treatment: oral pan-JAK inhibitor, 5-10 mg twice daily. The authors extracted RNA and reverse transcribed it into cDNA as the sequencing template. The assay was immunoSEQ multiplex PCR, and TCRdb's table has in-frame clones only and misses some. This repertoire shows about 97,000 clones, around 60% found once; its top ten account for about a sixth. The sample here was CD8+ T cells sorted from blood, taken at approximately week 55, from a patient treated with tofacitinib. The receptors were gathered from a human donor with alopecia areata.

The V gene is TRBV15, the J gene TRBJ2-7, with unresolved D. The CDR3 runs 11 residues. V was pared by 5 bases and J by 6 bases, with 8 bases between. In germline, CDR1 is LNHNV, CDR2 YYDKDF (reference sequence). CDR3 sequence reads: CATSEGLEQYF. CDR3 coding DNA: TGTGCCACCAGCGAAGGGCTCGAGCAGTACTTC.

This clone was seen more than once but under ten times. This sequence joins TRBV5-1 and TRBJ1-1; D gene unclear. Germline CDR1 and CDR2: SGHRS and YFSETQ. The V end lost 4 bases, the J end lost 6 bases, and 10 bases lay between the germline ends. The CDR3 runs to 12 residues. Written as DNA, the CDR3 is TGCGCCAGCAGCGGGCGGCCCGCTGAAGCTTTCTTT. Its protein product is CASSGRPAEAFF.

The V call is TRBV7-9, the J call TRBJ2-5; 7 bases are shared with TRBD1. V shed 1 base and J 5 bases; nucleotides not matched to a gene: 4. Looked up from germline, CDR1 is SEHNR and CDR2 is FQNEAQ (reference sequence). The CDR3 runs 14 residues. The CDR3 loop is CASSLEGAAETQYF. As DNA, the CDR3 is TGTGCCAGCAGCTTAGAGGGGGCCGCCGAGACCCAGTACTTC.

The chain recombines TRBV6-1 with TRBJ2-2; 7 bases map to TRBD1. CDR3 length equals 16 residues. The J segment lost 8 bases and the V segment lost 4 bases, leaving 13 bases of the junction unmatched. The germline V gene encodes CDR1 MNHNS and CDR2 SASEGT. The CDR3 bases are TGTGCCAGCAGTGCCCACAGGGGCCTACGACCAGGGGAGCTGTTTTTT. Translated: CASSAHRGLRPGELFF.

The chain has TRBV6-6 and TRBJ2-4; 8 bases are shared with TRBD2. Germline V gene data show CDR1 as MNHNY and CDR2 as SVGAGI (reference sequence). The length of the CDR3 is 14 residues. The V gene end was trimmed by 5 bases and the J gene end by 3 bases; junction bases not matched to a gene: 3. CDR3 bases: TGTGCCAGCAGTACGGGACTAGACAAAAACATTCAGTACTTC. It yields the protein CASSTGLDKNIQYF.

V and J are TRBV25-1 and TRBJ2-5; 8 bases are shared with TRBD1. The CDR3 covers 13 residues. CDR1 and CDR2 from the germline V gene are MGHDK and SYGVNS. Germline trimming cut 4 bases from V and 5 bases from J; bases unmatched to any gene: 3. This chain's CDR3 is CASSADRVETQYF. The CDR3 region has the DNA TGTGCCAGCAGTGCGGACAGGGTGGAGACCCAGTACTTC. The full variable domain, its missing parts supplied by reference TRBV25-1 and TRBJ2-5, is EADIYQTPRYLVIGTGKKITLECSQTMGHDKMYWYQQDPGMELHLIHYSYGVNSTEKGDLSSESTVSRIRTEHFPLTLESARPSHTSQYLCASSADRVETQYFGPGTRLLVL.

There are a few counts of this clone. The chain recombines TRBV13 with TRBJ2-1, with 9 bases aligning to TRBD2. V lost 5 bases to trimming and J lost 5 bases; unmatched junction nucleotides: 7. The germline CDR1 and CDR2 sequences are PRHDT and FYEKMQ (reference sequence). The CDR3 is made up of 15 amino acids. CDR3 sequence reads: CASSTRLAVNNEQFF. As DNA, the CDR3 is TGTGCCAGCAGCACAAGACTAGCGGTTAACAATGAGCAGTTCTTC.

CDR3 nucleotides: TGCGCCAGCAGCTGGAATTTGGGACAGGTTGTCTACACCGGGGAGCTGTTTTTT. It is translated as CASSWNLGQVVYTGELFF. The V gene is TRBV5-1, the J gene TRBJ2-2, with 8 positions matching TRBD1. Per the germline V gene, CDR1 is SGHRS and CDR2 is YFSETQ. The V and J ends lost 3 bases and 3 bases, in that order; junction bases with no gene match: 13. The CDR3 runs 18 residues. Using reference TRBV5-1 and TRBJ2-2 for the parts outside the CDR3, the full variable domain is KAGVTQTPRYLIKTRGQQVTLSCSPISGHRSVSWYQQTPGQGLQFLFEYFSETQRNKGNFPGRFSGRQFSNSRSEMNVSTLELGDSALYLCASSWNLGQVVYTGELFFGEGSRLTVL.

The V gene is TRBV2, the J gene TRBJ2-7; 7 bases map to TRBD1. CDR1 SNHLY and CDR2 FYNNEI come from the germline V gene. Losses at the gene ends were 4 bases for V and 2 bases for J; bases not matched to a gene: 2. This CDR3 has 13 residues. The CDR3 bases are TGTGCCAGCAGTGGAGACAGGGCCTACGAGCAGTACTTC. Encoded protein: CASSGDRAYEQYF.

This clone was picked up a small number of times. The chain combines TRBV19 with TRBJ2-5; the match to TRBD2 covers 8 bases. The CDR3 contains 14 residues. Unmatched junction bases numbered 7, after V lost 7 bases and J lost 3 bases. Germline-derived CDR1 and CDR2 are LNHDA and SQIVND (reference sequence). The CDR3 loop is CASKTFGGEETQYF. The DNA for the CDR3 is TGTGCCAGTAAAACCTTCGGGGGGGAAGAGACCCAGTACTTC.

This chain's CDR3 is CASRLGGTEAFF. The CDR3 coding sequence is TGTGCCAGCAGGCTAGGGGGCACTGAAGCTTTCTTT. This chain joins TRBV27 and TRBJ1-1; possible D gene TRBD1, 6 bases. Germline V gene sequence: CDR1 MNHEY, CDR2 SMNVEV (reference sequence). There are 12 residues in the CDR3. V was pared by 6 bases and J by 4 bases, with 9 bases between.

This clone occurred a few times. The CDR3 bases are TGTGCCAGCACCAATAACCGGGACAGGACTAACTATGGCTACACCTTC. Protein product: CASTNNRDRTNYGYTF. The rearrangement links TRBV13 to TRBJ1-2; TRBD1 aligns across 8 bases. The CDR3 is 16 residues long. CDR1 PRHDT and CDR2 FYEKMQ come from the germline V gene (reference sequence). V was clipped by 7 bases and J by 0 bases; unmatched bases: 10.

This chain joins TRBV28 and TRBJ2-5, with D possibly matching TRBD2 (6 bases). Judging by the DNA end, TRBJ2-7 fits better; the J call may be wrong. This CDR3 region has 17 residues. CDR1 is MDHEN and CDR2 is SYDVKM in the germline V gene. The CDR3 loop reads CASSSPGEAGKGYEQYF. CDR3 nucleotide sequence: TGTGCCAGCAGTTCCCCCGGGGAGGCTGGAAAGGGCTACGAGCAGTACTTC.

This clone has a handful of counts. This rearrangement joins TRBV5-4 to TRBJ1-2, with 8 bases that match TRBD1. CDR3 size: 14 residues. Losses at the gene ends were 4 bases for V and 1 base for J; bases not matched to a gene: 3. Germline loops: CDR1 SGHNT, CDR2 YYREEE (reference sequence). The CDR3 nucleotides are TGTGCCAGCAGCACCGACAGGGGTAACTATGGCTACACCTTC. It yields the protein CASSTDRGNYGYTF.

DNA for the CDR3: TGTGCCAGCACCGAATGGGGGACAGTCCAAGAGACCCAGTACTTC. Translated, it gives CASTEWGTVQETQYF. This rearrangement joins TRBV5-8 to TRBJ2-5, with 7 bases aligning to TRBD1. The CDR3 sequence is 15 residues long. Unmatched junction bases numbered 9, after V lost 6 bases and J lost 1 base. Germline V lookup: CDR1 SGHTS, CDR2 YDEGEE. The full variable domain, its missing parts supplied by reference TRBV5-8 and TRBJ2-5, is EAGVTQSPTHLIKTRGQQATLRCSPISGHTSVYWYQQALGLGLQFLLWYDEGEERNRGNFPPRFSGRQFPNYSSELNVNALELEDSALYLCASTEWGTVQETQYFGPGTRLLVL.

The table lists this clone with a few counts. The chain couples TRBV6-5 to TRBJ2-3; 11 positions match TRBD2. The germline V gene has CDR1 MNHEY and CDR2 SVGAGI. The CDR3 runs to 12 residues. With 9 bases clipped from V and 7 bases from J, the junction kept 3 bases outside the gene matches. The DNA for the CDR3 is TGTGCCAGTACTAGCGGGGGTTATACGCAGTATTTT. Its translation: CASTSGGYTQYF.

The rearrangement links TRBV12-5 to TRBJ1-5; D gene ambiguous. The germline V gene has CDR1 LGHNT and CDR2 FRNRAP. The CDR3 extends over 10 amino acids. V was shortened by 6 bases and J by 6 bases, with 3 bases between the two germline ends. The CDR3 region is CASGGQPQHF. In DNA, the CDR3 is TGTGCTAGTGGGGGTCAGCCCCAGCATTTT. The whole variable domain, filled in from reference TRBV12-5 and TRBJ1-5, reads DARVTQTPRHKVTEMGQEVTMRCQPILGHNTVFWYRQTMMQGLELLAYFRNRAPLDDSGMPKDRFSAEMPDATLATLKIQPSEPRDSAVYFCASGGQPQHFGDGTRLSIL.

V usage is TRBV6-5 and J usage is TRBJ2-5; D is ambiguous. The CDR3 length is 15 residues. The V gene lost 0 bases and the J gene lost 2 bases, with 10 bases spanning the gap. CDR1 is MNHEY, CDR2 SVGAGI, per germline. This CDR3 is CASSYSGGIQETQYF. The CDR3 region has the DNA TGTGCCAGCAGTTACTCGGGTGGGATTCAAGAGACCCAGTACTTC.

The V gene is TRBV21-1, the J gene TRBJ2-5; no check of the table's D call, TRBD1, against the DNA was made. TRBV21-1 is a recognized pseudogene. The CDR3 runs to 15 residues. CDR3 loop: CASSKWDRGRETQYF. DNA for the CDR3: TGTGCCAGCAGCAAATGGGACAGGGGGCGGGAGACCCAGTACTTC.

This clone was seen a single time. V usage is TRBV6-5 and J usage is TRBJ2-3; D may be TRBD1 (6 bases). CDR1 is MNHEY and CDR2 is SVGAGI in the germline V gene. V was cut by 6 bases and J by 3 bases, with 10 bases left in between. CDR3 length equals 13 residues. The chain's CDR3 is CASSRQDTDTQYF. The CDR3 nucleotides are TGTGCCAGCAGCCGACAGGATACAGATACGCAGTATTTT.

The chain combines TRBV19 with TRBJ2-7; the D gene could be TRBD1 or TRBD2 (5 bases each). There are 14 residues in the CDR3. The V end lost 5 bases, the J end lost 7 bases, and 18 bases lay between the germline ends. Germline V gives CDR1 LNHDA, CDR2 SQIVND (reference sequence). CDR3 region: CASSYRDGSSEQYF. Written as DNA, the CDR3 is TGTGCCAGTAGTTACCGGGACGGATCTTCGGAGCAGTACTTC. Looking up the rest from reference TRBV19 and TRBJ2-7 gives the full variable domain: DGGITQSPKYLFRKEGQNVTLSCEQNLNHDAMYWYRQDPGQGLRLIYYSQIVNDFQKGDIAEGYSVSREKKESFPLTVTSAQKNPTAFYLCASSYRDGSSEQYFGPGTRLTVT.

This clone was counted a few times. The gene calls are TRBV5-1 and TRBJ2-1, with 9 positions matching TRBD1. This CDR3 spans 19 amino acids. In germline, CDR1 is SGHRS, CDR2 YFSETQ. Trimming took 3 bases from V and 9 from J; bases not matched to a gene: 22. The DNA of the CDR3 is TGCGCCAGCAGCTGGAAAGGGGACAGGGTGTTCTACTACGTGAGTGAGCAGTTCTTC. Encoded protein: CASSWKGDRVFYYVSEQFF.

V usage is TRBV15 and J usage is TRBJ2-3; possibly TRBD1 or TRBD2 for D (5 bases each). V was clipped by 8 bases and J by 0 bases, with 21 bases between them. CDR3 length: 17 residues. Germline values: CDR1 LNHNV, CDR2 YYDKDF (reference sequence). CDR3 DNA sequence: TGTGCCACCGCAGCTGATATGGGACCACCAAGCACAGATACGCAGTATTTT. Amino acids: CATAADMGPPSTDTQYF. The full variable domain, with the rest looked up from reference TRBV15 and TRBJ2-3, is DAMVIQNPRYQVTQFGKPVTLSCSQTLNHNVMYWYQQKSSQAPKLLFHYYDKDFNNEADTPDNFQSRRPNTSFCFLDIRSPGLGDTAMYLCATAADMGPPSTDTQYFGPGTRLTVL.

This clone has more than one count but fewer than ten. The J gene is TRBJ2-5, the V gene TRBV29-1, with 9 bases aligning to TRBD1. This CDR3 spans 14 amino acids. V lost 5 bases and J lost 5; bases outside the gene matches: 9. Germline CDR1 reads SQVTM; CDR2 reads ANQGSEA. The CDR3 loop is CSVLSRDRVETQYF. The CDR3 DNA is TGCAGCGTTCTGTCCCGGGACAGGGTTGAGACCCAGTACTTC.